A selection of T cell receptor beta chains follows, all from one sample in a study of OX40 agonist ivuxolimab in advanced cancers. The assay was immunoSEQ multiplex PCR, and TCRdb's table has in-frame clones only and misses some. The profile shows about 44,000 clones, 65% to 85% of them singletons. The sequenced sample was CD4+ or CD8+ T cells sorted from blood, obtained in a trial of the OX40 agonist ivuxolimab. These TCRs come from an adult with an advanced solid tumor such as melanoma, head and neck, liver or kidney cancer. The CDR3 runs from the conserved cysteine through the conserved F or W. Each record gives: clone size, D gene, V gene, J gene, CDR3 DNA, CDR3 protein. A D gene is named only where the DNA matches it firmly. Size tells how often a clone was seen (once, few, many) or the class of an expanded clone, and some rows leave it out.

-	TRBD1	TRBV6-6	TRBJ1-1	TGTGCCAGCAGTTCGACAGGGATGAACACTGAAGCTTTCTTT	CASSSTGMNTEAFF
-	TRBD2	TRBV5-5	TRBJ2-2	TGTGCCAGCAGCTTGGGGGCTAGCGGGAGCGTCACCGGGGAGCTGTTTTTT	CASSLGASGSVTGELFF
-	TRBD1	TRBV6-5	TRBJ1-4	TGTGCCAGCAGACCCCGACAGGGAACTAATGAAAAACTGTTTTTT	CASRPRQGTNEKLFF
medium-sized	-	TRBV23-1	TRBJ2-7	TGCGCCAGCAGTCAAGGTGGCCCCGACTCCTACGAGCAGTACTTC	CASSQGGPDSYEQYF
once	-	TRBV30	TRBJ1-5	TGTGCCTGGGTTACAGGGCCCCGATATCAGCCCCAGCATTTT	CAWVTGPRYQPQHF
-	-	TRBV5-1	TRBJ2-7	TGCGCCAGCAGCTTGGGGGGAACCTACGAGCAGTACTTC	CASSLGGTYEQYF
-	-	TRBV19	TRBJ2-2	TGTGCCAGTAGTCGCCAGGGCCAAACCGGGGAGCTGTTTTTT	CASSRQGQTGELFF
-	-	TRBV27	TRBJ2-1	TGTGCCAGCAGTCCCAACCAGCGGGGAGGGGGGAATAGTGAGCAGTTCTTC	CASSPNQRGGGNSEQFF
-	-	TRBV5-8	TRBJ2-2	TGTGCCAGCAGCTTCGCCAGACAAACCGGGGAGCTGTTTTTT	CASSFARQTGELFF
few	-	TRBV30	TRBJ1-1	TGTGCCTGGAGATTGGGATCGAACACTGAAGCTTTCTTT	CAWRLGSNTEAFF
-	-	TRBV5-4	TRBJ2-1	TGTGCCAGCAGCTTGGAACTAGTTGGTGAGCAGTTCTTC	CASSLELVGEQFF
-	-	TRBV4-2	TRBJ1-5	TGTGCCAGCAGCCAAGACCTGAACTCCCGGCAGCCCCAGCATTTT	CASSQDLNSRQPQHF
-	TRBD2	TRBV30	TRBJ2-7	TGTGCCTGGAGCCCTAGCGGGACGCACGAGCAGTACTTC	CAWSPSGTHEQYF
-	-	TRBV7-3	TRBJ2-5	TGTGCCAGCAGCTTAATCGCAGGGCCCCAAGAGACCCAGTACTTC	CASSLIAGPQETQYF
-	-	TRBV29-1	TRBJ1-1	TGCAGCGTTGGAATAGGACAATCGAACACTGAAGCTTTCTTT	CSVGIGQSNTEAFF
once	-	TRBV2	TRBJ1-5	TGTGCCAGCAGTCATTTAAAAACAAATACCGGGACGGATAGCAATCAGCCCCAGCATTTT	CASSHLKTNTGTDSNQPQHF
-	TRBD2	TRBV5-3	TRBJ2-1	TGTGCCAGAAGCTTTCGGGCGGGAGCGGCTGAGCAGTTCTTC	CARSFRAGAAEQFF
-	-	TRBV5-5	TRBJ2-1	TGTGCCAGCAGCTTGCAGGTGGACTACAATGAGCAGTTCTTC	CASSLQVDYNEQFF
few	-	TRBV28	TRBJ2-2	TGTGCCAGCACCGGAGGGGGGGTAAGGACCGGGGAGCTGTTTTTT	CASTGGGVRTGELFF
once	TRBD1	TRBV6-6	TRBJ2-7	TGTGCCAGCAGCCAAGGACAGGTCCAGTACTTC	CASSQGQVQYF
-	TRBD1	TRBV4-3	TRBJ1-1	TGCGCCAGCAGCCAAGCAGGGGGCCGGAACACTGAAGCTTTCTTT	CASSQAGGRNTEAFF
-	TRBD1	TRBV10-3	TRBJ2-5	TGTGCCATCAGTGAGTCGCCTGGGGACAGCAATGGAGAGACCCAGTACTTC	CAISESPGDSNGETQYF
-	TRBD2	TRBV5-4	TRBJ2-3	TGTGCCAGCAGCTTGGCTAGCGGGAGGGTTTTCACAGATACGCAGTATTTT	CASSLASGRVFTDTQYF
once	TRBD2	TRBV7-2	TRBJ2-2	TGTGCCAGCAGCTTAGATAGCGGGAGCCCGAACGGGGAGCTGTTTTTT	CASSLDSGSPNGELFF
few	TRBD1	TRBV30	TRBJ1-3	TGTGCCTGGAGTGTCGGACAGGGACGAAACACCATATATTTT	CAWSVGQGRNTIYF
-	TRBD1	TRBV6-5	TRBJ2-7	TGTGCCAGCATCTCTGCCCGGGACAGGGGGCGTGAGCAGTACTTC	CASISARDRGREQYF
-	TRBD1	TRBV6-1	TRBJ1-1	TGTGCCAGCAGACCCAGACAGGGTGAAGCTTTCTTT	CASRPRQGEAFF
-	TRBD1	TRBV5-1	TRBJ1-2	TGCGCCAGCAGCTATAACTCGGGACAGGCTGTTAGTGGCTACACCTTC	CASSYNSGQAVSGYTF
-	-	TRBV9	TRBJ2-2	TGTGCCAGCAGCGTAGACGCGGGAAGAACCGGGGAGCTGTTTTTT	CASSVDAGRTGELFF
few	-	TRBV6-1	TRBJ2-5	TGTGCCAGCAGAGGTAGGGGAGGAGAGACCCAGTACTTC	CASRGRGGETQYF
-	-	TRBV10-3	TRBJ1-5	TGTGCCACAGCTACAGGGATTTATCAGCCCCAGCATTTT	CATATGIYQPQHF
-	-	TRBV6-5	TRBJ1-1	TGTGCCAGCACTAAGGAGGCGAACACTGAAGCTTTCTTT	CASTKEANTEAFF
once	TRBD1	TRBV5-1	TRBJ2-2	TGCGCCAGCAGCTCAGGACAGGGGAACACCGGGGAGCTGTTTTTT	CASSSGQGNTGELFF
-	TRBD1	TRBV19	TRBJ1-2	TGTGCCAGTAGTATTCAGAGGGGGCGTGGTAACTATGGCTACACCTTC	CASSIQRGRGNYGYTF
few	TRBD2	TRBV7-9	TRBJ2-2	TGTGCCAGCAGCTCCCGGCGGGAGGGCCCCGGGGAGCTGTTTTTT	CASSSRREGPGELFF
-	-	TRBV5-1	TRBJ1-3	TGCGCCAGCAGCCTCAACACGCGGAGCTCTGGAAACACCATATATTTT	CASSLNTRSSGNTIYF
-	-	TRBV6-5	TRBJ2-7	TGTGCCAGTAGGTCCCTCAGCCCAGATTCGGAGCAGTACTTC	CASRSLSPDSEQYF
-	-	TRBV4-1	TRBJ2-1	TGCGCCAGCCTACTAGGGCTAAAATCCTACAATGAGCAGTTCTTC	CASLLGLKSYNEQFF
few	-	TRBV7-3	TRBJ2-3	TGTGCCAGCAGTCGAGAGGTGCAGGATACGCAGTATTTT	CASSREVQDTQYF
-	-	TRBV7-8	TRBJ2-7	TGTGCCAGCAGCTTAGGGCGGTACGAGCAGTACTTC	CASSLGRYEQYF
-	-	TRBV7-9	TRBJ2-7	TGTGCCAGCAGCTTAGGGGGCGAGAAATACGAGCAGTACTTC	CASSLGGEKYEQYF
-	-	TRBV4-3	TRBJ1-5	TGCGCCAGCAGCCACAATCTGGGCAATCAGCCCCAGCATTTT	CASSHNLGNQPQHF
once	TRBD2	TRBV11-2	TRBJ2-7	TGTGCCAGCAGTCATGAAGCGGGAGTGGGTGAGCAGTACTTC	CASSHEAGVGEQYF
-	TRBD1	TRBV10-3	TRBJ1-1	TGTGCCATCCGGACCGGGACAGCTAACACTGAAGCTTTCTTT	CAIRTGTANTEAFF
-	TRBD1	TRBV7-9	TRBJ1-2	TGTGCCAGCCGAGGGGGACAGATCTATGGCTACACCTTC	CASRGGQIYGYTF
-	-	TRBV6-6	TRBJ2-3	TGTGCCAGCAGCTCAGGGTGGGGTGGGACAGATACGCAGTATTTT	CASSSGWGGTDTQYF
few	-	TRBV5-5	TRBJ1-5	TGTGCCAGCAGCTTCGGCGAGAATCAGCCCCAGCATTTT	CASSFGENQPQHF
-	-	TRBV28	TRBJ2-5	TGTGCCAGCAGTTTATTGGGGAGGCAGACCCAGTACTTC	CASSLLGRQTQYF
-	-	TRBV11-2	TRBJ2-5	TGTGCCAGCAGCTTAGGACAGATCCAAGAGACCCAGTACTTC	CASSLGQIQETQYF
few	-	TRBV7-3	TRBJ2-1	TGTGCCAGCAGCTTAGGCAAGGTCGGTGAGCAGTTCTTC	CASSLGKVGEQFF
-	-	TRBV19	TRBJ1-2	TGTGCCAGTAGCCCCCAGACCAGCTCCCATGGCTACACCTTC	CASSPQTSSHGYTF
-	TRBD1	TRBV19	TRBJ2-7	TGTGCCAGTAGCCCGACAGGGGGACCGGACGAGCAGTACTTC	CASSPTGGPDEQYF
few	-	TRBV11-2	TRBJ2-1	TGTGCCAGCAGCTATCAAGGACGGCAGTTCTTC	CASSYQGRQFF
medium-sized	-	TRBV30	TRBJ1-4	TGTGCCTGGAGCCCTGGGATCGTTAGGGGAAAACTGTTTTTT	CAWSPGIVRGKLFF
-	-	TRBV27	TRBJ1-1	TGTGCCAGCAGCGGTCTCGGGCCGCTCGAAGCTTTCTTT	CASSGLGPLEAFF
few	-	TRBV4-1	TRBJ1-4	TGCGCCAGCAGGACGACAGGTTCCAATGAAAAACTGTTTTTT	CASRTTGSNEKLFF
-	-	TRBV5-5	TRBJ1-2	TGTGCCAGCAGCCTTAGTTTGAGGTCTAGGGGGAATTATGGCTACACCTTC	CASSLSLRSRGNYGYTF
few	-	TRBV7-7	TRBJ2-2	TGTGCTAGCAGCGACCGACCCGGGGAGCTGTTTTTT	CASSDRPGELFF
once	TRBD1	TRBV29-1	TRBJ1-4	TGCAGCGTTTGGGACAGAATTGCAACTAATGAAAAACTGTTTTTT	CSVWDRIATNEKLFF